This is a list of T cell receptor beta chains from one sample in a study of cytomegalovirus exposure and HLA in healthy donors. The protocol was immunoSEQ multiplex PCR, while the TCRdb copy is restricted to in-frame clones and leaves out a portion. The table includes 250,000 to 350,000 clones, just over 70% detected once. Source material: PBMCs. These receptor sequences come from a female donor in good health and CMV-seronegative. The CDR3 runs from the conserved cysteine through the conserved F or W. The D gene is left open where the match is weak. Part of the rows lack a size; the others show once, few, many or a class for expanded clones.

size: -; V: TRBV2; J: TRBJ2-7; length: 13; D: -; CDR3: CASSGQRSYEQYF; DNA: TGTGCCAGCAGTGGACAGCGATCCTACGAGCAGTACTTC
size: once; V: TRBV28; J: TRBJ2-5; length: 15; D: TRBD2; CDR3: CASHETSGRRETQYF; DNA: TGTGCCAGCCACGAGACTAGCGGGAGAAGGGAGACCCAGTACTTC
size: -; V: TRBV5-4; J: TRBJ2-1; length: 16; D: -; CDR3: CASSLNVGVYYNEQFF; DNA: TGTGCCAGCAGCTTGAACGTCGGGGTCTACTACAATGAGCAGTTCTTC
size: few; V: TRBV7-9; J: TRBJ1-2; length: 14; D: -; CDR3: CASSLTAGRYGYTF; DNA: TGTGCCAGCAGCTTAACTGCAGGGCGCTATGGCTACACCTTC
size: once; V: TRBV29-1; J: TRBJ2-3; length: 15; D: TRBD2; CDR3: CSVSRTSGREDTQYF; DNA: TGCAGCGTGAGCAGGACTAGCGGGAGGGAAGATACGCAGTATTTT
size: -; V: TRBV11-3; J: TRBJ2-7; length: 13; D: -; CDR3: CASSLGSSYEQYF; DNA: TGTGCCAGCAGCTTAGGTTCTTCCTACGAGCAGTACTTC
size: -; V: TRBV28; J: TRBJ2-7; length: 13; D: -; CDR3: CASSFDVSYEQYF; DNA: TGTGCCAGCAGTTTCGATGTCTCCTACGAGCAGTACTTC
size: few; V: TRBV9; J: TRBJ1-2; length: 14; D: -; CDR3: CASSPLPQQGRYTF; DNA: TGTGCCAGCAGCCCCCTTCCTCAACAGGGCCGCTACACCTTC
size: few; V: TRBV5-1; J: TRBJ2-7; length: 13; D: TRBD2; CDR3: CATSPFSGLEQYF; DNA: TGCGCCACTTCGCCGTTTAGCGGGCTCGAGCAGTACTTC
size: -; V: TRBV5-6; J: TRBJ2-1; length: 16; D: -; CDR3: CASSLLTVTSLGEQFF; DNA: TGTGCCAGCAGCTTGCTGACGGTGACTAGTCTAGGTGAGCAGTTCTTC
size: -; V: TRBV5-6; J: TRBJ2-1; length: 13; D: -; CDR3: CASSSGGYNEQFF; DNA: TGTGCCAGCAGCTCCGGGGGTTACAATGAGCAGTTCTTC
size: few; V: TRBV19; J: TRBJ1-4; length: 14; D: -; CDR3: CASTGAGSIGKLFF; DNA: TGTGCCAGTACTGGGGCGGGGTCGATAGGAAAACTGTTTTTT
size: -; V: TRBV19; J: TRBJ2-2; length: 13; D: -; CDR3: CASSIVRAGELFF; DNA: TGTGCCAGTAGCATCGTCCGGGCCGGGGAGCTGTTTTTT